The next 23 T cell receptor beta chains were all read from a single sample in a study of Tregs in tolerant kidney transplant recipients. Profiling relied on immunoSEQ multiplex PCR, and the TCRdb table lists in-frame clones only, not all of them. The sample gives 240,000 or so clones, more than 65% of which show up once; 0.55% to 0.65% is in the top ten. The sample taken for sequencing was CD4+ T cells from blood. Every receptor here comes from a human donor in good health.

This clone was observed once. The V and J genes are TRBV7-9 and TRBJ2-5; 12 bases agree with TRBD2. Germline trimming cut 1 base from V and 4 bases from J; bases unmatched to any gene: 4. This CDR3 is 16 amino acids long. Germline lookup yields CDR1 SEHNR and CDR2 FQNEAQ (reference sequence). Here the CDR3 DNA reads TGTGCCAGCAGCTTAGGGGAGGGACTAGCGGGAGAGACCCAGTACTTC. Translation gives CASSLGEGLAGETQYF. The complete variable domain, with remaining parts taken from reference TRBV7-9 and TRBJ2-5, reads DTGVSQNPRHKITKRGQNVTFRCDPISEHNRLYWYRQTLGQGPEFLTYFQNEAQLEKSRLLSDRFSAERPKGSFSTLEIQRTEQGDSAMYLCASSLGEGLAGETQYFGPGTRLLVL.

V gene TRBV5-1 combines with J gene TRBJ2-6, with no clear D. The CDR3 spans 16 residues. V was shortened by 5 bases and J by 0 bases, with 12 bases between the two germline ends. CDR1 is SGHRS, CDR2 YFSETQ, per germline. The CDR3 here is CASSMSTRSGANVLTF. CDR3 nucleotides: TGCGCCAGCAGTATGAGCACACGCTCTGGGGCCAACGTCCTGACTTTC.

The chain joins TRBV10-3 to TRBJ1-5; 12 bases are shared with TRBD1. After removal of 6 bases from V and 7 bases from J, the junction contained 1 base not matched to a gene. CDR3 length: 13 residues. Looked up from germline, CDR1 is ENHRY and CDR2 is SYGVKD. The CDR3: CAISGTGGQPQHF. DNA of the CDR3: TGTGCCATCAGCGGGACAGGGGGCCAGCCCCAGCATTTT.

V is TRBV9 and J is TRBJ1-1; possibly TRBD1 for D (5 bases). Germline V gene data show CDR1 as SGDLS and CDR2 as YYNGEE. Trimming shortened V by 0 bases and J by 2 bases, and 11 bases separated the two germline ends. The CDR3 length is 15 residues. The CDR3 spells CASSVEGSINTEAFF. The CDR3 DNA is TGTGCCAGCAGCGTAGAGGGGAGTATCAACACTGAAGCTTTCTTT.

This clone was recorded once. The gene calls are TRBV4-1 and TRBJ1-3; a weak D match, TRBD1 (6 bases). The CDR3 contains 16 residues. From germline, CDR1 is MGHRA and CDR2 YSYEKL. V lost 5 bases and J lost 1, with 15 bases in between. The chain's CDR3 is CASSSTGRGSGNTIYF. CDR3 nucleotides: TGCGCCAGCAGCTCAACAGGGAGGGGGTCTGGAAACACCATATATTTT.

The rearrangement links TRBV5-4 to TRBJ1-4; tentatively, D is TRBD1 (6 bases). Deletions cut 4 bases from V and 4 bases from J, with 14 bases between. There are 15 residues in the CDR3. The germline V gene encodes CDR1 SGHNT and CDR2 YYREEE (reference sequence). CDR3 protein: CASSLTAGVNEKLFF. Written as DNA, the CDR3 is TGTGCCAGCAGCCTAACCGCAGGGGTTAATGAAAAACTGTTTTTT.

The chain has TRBV2 and TRBJ2-3, with unresolved D. Deletions cut 5 bases from V and 3 bases from J, with 18 bases between. CDR3 size: 16 residues. CDR1 and CDR2 from the germline V gene are SNHLY and FYNNEI. The CDR3 bases are TGTGCCAGCAGTTCCCAGACTCCCGTCGATACAGATACGCAGTATTTT. Protein product: CASSSQTPVDTDTQYF.

This clone has just a few counts. J is TRBJ1-2 and V is TRBV11-2, with 8 bases lining up with TRBD1. The CDR3 consists of 15 residues. Germline CDR1 is SGHAT and CDR2 is FQNNGV. Unmatched junction bases numbered 6, after V lost 2 bases and J lost 4 bases. The CDR3 region is CASSLSAGGGYGYTF. In DNA, the CDR3 is TGTGCCAGCAGCTTATCGGCAGGGGGCGGCTATGGCTACACCTTC.

In nucleotides, the CDR3 is TGCGCCAGCAGCTCCAAGGGACTAGCGGGAGGACTCGATGGGAATGAGCAGTTCTTC. Its protein is CASSSKGLAGGLDGNEQFF. The V gene is TRBV5-1, the J gene TRBJ2-1, with 15 bases fitting TRBD2. The CDR3 loop spans 19 amino acids. V lost 3 bases to trimming and J lost 7 bases; unmatched junction nucleotides: 14. The germline V gene encodes CDR1 SGHRS and CDR2 YFSETQ.

The chain links TRBV9 to TRBJ2-3; maybe TRBD1 (6 bases). The CDR3 runs to 15 residues. CDR1 is SGDLS, CDR2 YYNGEE, per germline. Trimming took 0 bases from V and 2 from J, leaving 10 bases between them. The CDR3 nucleotides are TGTGCCAGCAGCGTAGAGGGGGTCACCACAGATACGCAGTATTTT. Its translation: CASSVEGVTTDTQYF.

This clone was detected a few times. The chain uses TRBV19 and TRBJ1-2; D not resolved. The germline V and J ends were trimmed by 5 bases and 8 bases, with 12 bases remaining between them. This CDR3 is 12 amino acids long. The germline V gene encodes CDR1 LNHDA and CDR2 SQIVND (reference sequence). As DNA, the CDR3 is TGTGCCAGTAGTGTGCCGGGCGCAGGCTACACCTTC. This sequence encodes CASSVPGAGYTF.

The V call is TRBV6-5, the J call TRBJ1-1; D possibly corresponds to TRBD1 (6 bases). CDR1 is MNHEY and CDR2 is SVGAGI in the germline V gene. This CDR3 has 13 residues. Trimming pared 10 bases from V and 5 bases from J, leaving 17 bases between. CDR3 residues: CATTRDTRTEAFF. The CDR3 nucleotides are TGTGCCACCACCCGGGACACTCGGACTGAAGCTTTCTTT.

Here the CDR3 reads CASSQDNGGRAGKNIQYF. The DNA of the CDR3 is TGCGCCAGCAGCCAAGATAACGGCGGGAGGGCCGGCAAAAACATTCAGTACTTC. V usage is TRBV4-1 and J usage is TRBJ2-4, with 9 bases aligning to TRBD2. The germline gives CDR1 MGHRA, CDR2 YSYEKL. V was clipped by 0 bases and J by 3 bases; unmatched bases: 9. The length of the CDR3 is 18 residues.

This chain joins TRBV5-6 and TRBJ1-5; D uncertain. From germline, CDR1 is SGHDT and CDR2 YYEEEE. The CDR3 totals 15 residues. With 4 bases removed from V and 5 bases from J, the gap between germline ends came to 16 bases. DNA for the CDR3: TGTGCCAGCAGCCCGAAAGGTCGGACGGATCAGCCCCAGCATTTT. It codes for CASSPKGRTDQPQHF.

The rearrangement joins TRBV6-1 to TRBJ1-5; D gene uncertain. CDR3 size: 14 residues. The germline gives CDR1 MNHNS, CDR2 SASEGT. Trimming removed 7 bases from V and 2 bases from J, with 12 bases in between. CDR3 nucleotides: TGTGCCAGCACGGTTCGCGGGGGCAATCAGCCCCAGCATTTT. Amino acid sequence: CASTVRGGNQPQHF.

The chain carries TRBV5-1 and TRBJ2-5; TRBD2 aligns across 13 bases. Germline V gene sequence: CDR1 SGHRS, CDR2 YFSETQ. Germline trimming cut 6 bases from V and 4 bases from J; bases unmatched to any gene: 9. CDR3 length: 16 amino acids. This CDR3 is CASNGLAGVRGETQYF. DNA for the CDR3: TGCGCCAGCAACGGACTAGCGGGAGTTAGAGGAGAGACCCAGTACTTC.

This clone was seen a handful of times. The chain combines TRBV6-1 with TRBJ2-7; 7 bases match TRBD1. Germline V gene lookup returns CDR1 MNHNS and CDR2 SASEGT. After removal of 6 bases from V and 4 bases from J, the junction contained 9 bases not matched to a gene. The CDR3 runs to 14 residues. The CDR3 is CASRGGAGSYEQYF. CDR3 DNA sequence: TGTGCCAGCAGAGGGGGCGCAGGGTCTTACGAGCAGTACTTC.

The rearrangement uses TRBV10-3 and TRBJ2-1, with 9 bases lining up with TRBD2. CDR1 and CDR2 (germline): ENHRY, SYGVKD. The CDR3 covers 15 residues. J was trimmed by 2 bases and V by 8 bases; bases with no gene match: 7. CDR3 DNA sequence: TGTGCCATCGGTGGCGGGAGGGGAACCTACAATGAGCAGTTCTTC. It encodes CAIGGGRGTYNEQFF.

The chain is built from TRBV6-6 and TRBJ2-7; a weak D match, TRBD2 (5 bases). The CDR3 has 14 amino acids. V lost 2 bases, J lost 5 bases, and 13 bases lay in between. Per the germline V gene, CDR1 is MNHNY and CDR2 is SVGAGI (reference sequence). CDR3 residues: CASSYASLEDEQYF. CDR3 sequence (DNA): TGTGCCAGCAGTTACGCTAGCCTCGAGGACGAGCAGTACTTC.

V is TRBV19 and J is TRBJ2-3, with 13 bases matching TRBD2. Unmatched junction bases numbered 8, after V lost 3 bases and J lost 5 bases. The CDR3 spans 17 residues. The germline V gene encodes CDR1 LNHDA and CDR2 SQIVND (reference sequence). The CDR3 DNA sequence: TGTGCCAGTAGTATCATCGGGACTAGCGGGGAGAGAGATACGCAGTATTTT. Translation: CASSIIGTSGERDTQYF.

V is TRBV30 and J is TRBJ2-7; perhaps TRBD2 as D (6 bases). The last part of the DNA fits TRBJ2-1 better; the J call may be wrong. Germline V gene data show CDR1 as GTSNPN and CDR2 as SVGIG (reference sequence). The CDR3 runs to 14 residues. The CDR3 is CASKPGLTHNEQFF. CDR3 DNA: TGTGCCAGCAAACCGGGACTTACCCACAATGAGCAGTTCTTC.

The rearrangement uses TRBV30 and TRBJ1-5; D possibly corresponds to TRBD1 (5 bases). Trimming removed 2 bases at V and 8 bases at J, with 16 bases between. The V gene's germline CDR1 is GTSNPN and CDR2 SVGIG (reference sequence). The CDR3 loop spans 14 amino acids. The CDR3 DNA is TGTGCCTGGAGTTTGGACATACTTTGGGAGCCCCAGCATTTT. Amino acid sequence: CAWSLDILWEPQHF.

The J gene is TRBJ2-3, the V gene TRBV5-4; 8 bases align to TRBD2. This CDR3 is 18 amino acids long. Germline V CDR1 and CDR2: SGHNT, YYREEE (reference sequence). The V segment lost 0 bases and the J segment 0 bases; nucleotides outside the gene matches: 9. CDR3 DNA: TGTGCCAGCAGCTTGGACGGGGGGGCTCCGACTAGCACAGATACGCAGTATTTT. Protein: CASSLDGGAPTSTDTQYF.